Each of the 23 T cell receptor beta chains below was sequenced from the same sample in a study of T-cell memory formation after mild COVID-19. Each CDR3 protein is one row after TCRdb ran MiXCR on the 5' RACE reads. The sample carries more than 120,000 distinct CDR3 sequences, roughly 19% recorded once. Sequenced: PBMCs or a T cell subset sorted from them (not recorded which). All receptors derive from an adult woman who had mild COVID-19 (a few samples of this study predate the infection). Cell type and time point are not known.

This clonotype has only a few counts. J is TRBJ2-3 and V is TRBV5-1, with TRBD2 identical over 7 bases. The CDR3 spans 18 residues. Per the germline V gene, CDR1 is SGHRS and CDR2 is YFSETQ. The J segment lost 4 bases and the V segment lost 0 bases, leaving 14 bases of the junction unmatched. The CDR3 nucleotides read TGCGCCAGCAGCTTGGGACCCCTGGGCGGGGGTGACGCAGATACGCAGTATTTT. As protein: CASSLGPLGGGDADTQYF. The whole variable domain, remainder taken from reference TRBV5-1 and TRBJ2-3, is KAGVTQTPRYLIKTRGQQVTLSCSPISGHRSVSWYQQTPGQGLQFLFEYFSETQRNKGNFPGRFSGRQFSNSRSEMNVSTLELGDSALYLCASSLGPLGGGDADTQYFGPGTRLTVL.

CDR3 nucleotides: TGTGCCAGCAGTTTGGACAGGGGGCGCGGGGAGACCCAGTACTTC. Protein sequence: CASSLDRGRGETQYF. The gene calls are TRBV12-3 or TRBV12-4 and TRBJ2-5; 11 nucleotides line up with TRBD1. The V gene end was trimmed by 3 bases and the J gene end by 5 bases; junction bases not matched to a gene: 5. The CDR3 sequence is 15 residues long.

This clonotype was counted only a few times. V is TRBV12-3 or TRBV12-4 and J is TRBJ2-3, with 9 positions matching TRBD2. This CDR3 contains 15 residues. V was pared by 5 bases and J by 2 bases, with 5 bases of the junction left unmatched. The DNA for the CDR3 is TGTGCCAGCAGTCGCACTAGCGGGTACACAGATACGCAGTATTTT. Translating gives CASSRTSGYTDTQYF.

This sequence joins TRBV29-1 and TRBJ2-2; D possibly corresponds to TRBD1 (6 bases). Per germline, CDR1 SQVTM and CDR2 ANQGSEA. V lost 2 bases, J lost 0 bases, and 10 bases lay in between. The CDR3 totals 15 residues. CDR3 in amino acids: CSVERQDPNTGELFF. CDR3 DNA: TGCAGCGTTGAAAGACAGGACCCGAACACCGGGGAGCTGTTTTTT.

The V and J genes are TRBV5-1 and TRBJ2-1; D not certain. The CDR3 length is 13 residues. The V and J ends lost 0 bases and 8 bases respectively, with 9 bases between them. Per germline, CDR1 SGHRS and CDR2 YFSETQ. This CDR3 reads CASSLASEDEQFF. The CDR3 DNA reads TGCGCCAGCAGCTTGGCCAGCGAGGATGAGCAGTTCTTC. Filled out from reference TRBV5-1 and TRBJ2-1, the complete variable domain reads KAGVTQTPRYLIKTRGQQVTLSCSPISGHRSVSWYQQTPGQGLQFLFEYFSETQRNKGNFPGRFSGRQFSNSRSEMNVSTLELGDSALYLCASSLASEDEQFFGPGTRLTVL.

This clonotype came up many times. The chain recombines TRBV24-1 with TRBJ2-3; TRBD1 matches 8 bases. The ends lost 7 bases at V and 5 bases at J; junction bases unmatched: 16. This CDR3 spans 17 amino acids. CDR1 is KGHDR, CDR2 SFDVKD, per germline. The CDR3 region is CATSPGTGYPQGDTQYF. The CDR3 bases are TGTGCCACCAGCCCCGGGACAGGATATCCCCAAGGAGATACGCAGTATTTT.

This chain uses TRBV3-1 with TRBJ1-2, with 8 bases aligning to TRBD1. Germline V gene lookup returns CDR1 LGHDT and CDR2 YNNKEL (reference sequence). This CDR3 region has 15 residues. With V trimmed by 6 bases and J by 2 bases, 8 bases remained unmatched. The CDR3 bases are TGTGCCAGCAGTCCACGGGACAGGAGGAACTATGGCTACACCTTC. Its protein product is CASSPRDRRNYGYTF. Combining the CDR3 with reference TRBV3-1 and TRBJ1-2 gives the whole variable domain DTAVSQTPKYLVTQMGNDKSIKCEQNLGHDTMYWYKQDSKKFLKIMFSYNNKELIINETVPNRFSPKSPDKAHLNLHINSLELGDSAVYFCASSPRDRRNYGYTFGSGTRLTVV.

This clonotype has just a few counts. The chain employs TRBV5-1 and TRBJ2-2; D remains unclear. This CDR3 comprises 15 residues. CDR1 and CDR2 (germline): SGHRS, YFSETQ. The V end was cut by 0 bases, the J end by 5 bases, with 11 bases between. The CDR3 nucleotides read TGCGCCAGCAGCTTGGGTCCGGGCGGAACCGGGGAGCTGTTTTTT. Protein sequence: CASSLGPGGTGELFF.

This clonotype was seen only a few times. This chain connects TRBV12-3 or TRBV12-4 to TRBJ1-1; the D is unclear. CDR3 length: 14 amino acids. The germline V and J ends were trimmed by 6 bases and 0 bases, with 11 bases remaining between them. CDR3 in DNA: TGTGCCAGCAGCGCCCGGGCCCTGAACACTGAAGCTTTCTTT. It yields the protein CASSARALNTEAFF.

J is TRBJ1-2 and V is TRBV6-5; tentative D call: TRBD1 (6 bases). Trimming removed 0 bases from V and 7 bases from J, with 21 bases in between. The CDR3 contains 17 residues. CDR1 and CDR2 (germline): MNHEY, SVGAGI. The CDR3 coding sequence is TGTGCCAGCAGTTACTCGAGTACAGGGATTTGGTATGGTGGCTACACCTTC. Residues: CASSYSSTGIWYGGYTF.

Only a few counts were recorded for this clonotype. V and J are TRBV12-3 or TRBV12-4 and TRBJ2-1, with D possibly matching TRBD1 (5 bases). The CDR3 is 16 residues long. Trimming took 0 bases from V and 7 from J, leaving 16 bases between them. As DNA, the CDR3 is TGTGCCAGCAGTTTAGCCTCCCAGGCAGGGTTAAATGAGCAGTTCTTC. It codes for CASSLASQAGLNEQFF.

This clonotype appeared a few times. The CDR3 DNA is TGCGCCAGCAGCTCGACAGCAGGGGTCTCTGGGGCCAACGTCCTGACTTTC. It is translated as CASSSTAGVSGANVLTF. The V and J genes are TRBV5-1 and TRBJ2-6; possibly TRBD1 for D (6 bases). This CDR3 comprises 17 residues. Germline CDR1 reads SGHRS; CDR2 reads YFSETQ. The V gene lost 3 bases and the J gene lost 0 bases, with 13 bases spanning the gap.

This clonotype was seen only a few times. The rearrangement uses TRBV6-1 and TRBJ1-1; the D gene is possibly TRBD1 (5 bases). The V end lost 3 bases, the J end lost 3 bases, and 14 bases lay between the germline ends. The CDR3 length is 15 residues. Germline CDR1 and CDR2: MNHNS and SASEGT. In nucleotides, the CDR3 is TGTGCCAGCAGTGAGTACGGGGGGAGGGACACTGAAGCTTTCTTT. Translating gives CASSEYGGRDTEAFF.

This clonotype was observed a handful of times. This sequence joins TRBV6-5 and TRBJ1-2; no reliable D call. Germline-derived CDR1 and CDR2 are MNHEY and SVGAGI. This CDR3 contains 11 residues. The V end was cut by 5 bases, the J end by 8 bases, with 9 bases between. Here the CDR3 DNA reads TGTGCCAGCAGTGATTTTGGGGGCTACACCTTC. Amino acids: CASSDFGGYTF.

The rearrangement joins TRBV7-3 to TRBJ2-2; D may be TRBD2 (7 bases). The V gene lost 8 bases and the J gene lost 5 bases, with 15 bases spanning the gap. The CDR3 is 14 residues long. Germline V CDR1 and CDR2: SGHTA, FQGTGA. CDR3 amino acids: CASRAGAHTGELFF. The CDR3 DNA reads TGTGCCAGCCGGGCGGGGGCCCATACCGGGGAGCTGTTTTTT.

The chain couples TRBV18 to TRBJ1-1, with no clear D. The germline V and J ends were trimmed by 2 bases and 9 bases, with 10 bases remaining between them. Per the germline V gene, CDR1 is KGHSH and CDR2 is LQKENI. The CDR3 runs 12 residues. As DNA, the CDR3 is TGTGCCAGCTCACCAGAGACCTTACAAGCTTTCTTT. Translated: CASSPETLQAFF.

This sequence joins TRBV4-3 and TRBJ2-7; tentatively, D is TRBD1 (5 bases). V gave up 3 bases and J gave up 1 base, with 13 bases separating them. The CDR3 has 15 residues. Germline V CDR1 and CDR2: LGHNA, YSLEER. The CDR3, as DNA: TGCGCCAGCAGCCAGGTTCAGGACACGTCCTACGAGCAGTACTTC. Protein product: CASSQVQDTSYEQYF.

The chain is built from TRBV5-4 and TRBJ2-3; D may be TRBD2 (5 bases). CDR3 length: 13 residues. The V end was cut by 7 bases, the J end by 3 bases, with 12 bases between. Germline CDR1 is SGHNT and CDR2 is YYREEE (reference sequence). In DNA, the CDR3 is TGTGCCAGCGCCTCAACGGGAACAGATACGCAGTATTTT. Amino acid sequence: CASASTGTDTQYF.

This clonotype appeared a few times. The V call is TRBV15, the J call TRBJ2-5; 7 bases map to TRBD2. Germline-derived CDR1 and CDR2 are LNHNV and YYDKDF (reference sequence). The CDR3 has 19 amino acids. The V segment lost 0 bases and the J segment 5 bases; nucleotides outside the gene matches: 18. In DNA, the CDR3 is TGTGCCACCAGCAGAGACCCCCCTAGGAGTAGCGGGTTGGCGGAGACCCAGTACTTC. This sequence encodes CATSRDPPRSSGLAETQYF.

This chain uses TRBV12-3 or TRBV12-4 with TRBJ2-5; D unresolved. Trimming cost V 1 base and J 3 bases, with 6 bases left between them. The CDR3 has 13 residues. DNA of the CDR3: TGTGCCAGCAGTTTAGGACTCGAAGAGACCCAGTACTTC. As protein: CASSLGLEETQYF.

V gene TRBV5-1 combines with J gene TRBJ2-7; 10 bases align to TRBD1. The germline gives CDR1 SGHRS, CDR2 YFSETQ. Losses at the gene ends were 4 bases for V and 3 bases for J; bases not matched to a gene: 13. The CDR3 contains 17 residues. This CDR3 is CASSPSLWDRGDYEQYF. As DNA, the CDR3 is TGCGCCAGCAGCCCTTCGTTGTGGGACAGGGGCGACTACGAGCAGTACTTC.

This clonotype was detected ten times or more. This rearrangement joins TRBV12-3 or TRBV12-4 to TRBJ2-7, with no clear D. V lost 3 bases, J lost 3 bases, and 6 bases lay in between. CDR3 length equals 12 residues. CDR3 DNA sequence: TGTGCCAGCAGTTTCGATCGCTACGAGCAGTACTTC. Amino acids: CASSFDRYEQYF.

The chain employs TRBV5-1 and TRBJ2-7; D is unresolved. CDR1 SGHRS and CDR2 YFSETQ come from the germline V gene. The CDR3 is 13 residues long. Trimming shortened V by 3 bases and J by 5 bases, and 12 bases separated the two germline ends. CDR3 protein: CASSSGSGDEQYF. The CDR3 nucleotides read TGCGCCAGCAGCTCCGGGTCCGGCGACGAGCAGTACTTC.